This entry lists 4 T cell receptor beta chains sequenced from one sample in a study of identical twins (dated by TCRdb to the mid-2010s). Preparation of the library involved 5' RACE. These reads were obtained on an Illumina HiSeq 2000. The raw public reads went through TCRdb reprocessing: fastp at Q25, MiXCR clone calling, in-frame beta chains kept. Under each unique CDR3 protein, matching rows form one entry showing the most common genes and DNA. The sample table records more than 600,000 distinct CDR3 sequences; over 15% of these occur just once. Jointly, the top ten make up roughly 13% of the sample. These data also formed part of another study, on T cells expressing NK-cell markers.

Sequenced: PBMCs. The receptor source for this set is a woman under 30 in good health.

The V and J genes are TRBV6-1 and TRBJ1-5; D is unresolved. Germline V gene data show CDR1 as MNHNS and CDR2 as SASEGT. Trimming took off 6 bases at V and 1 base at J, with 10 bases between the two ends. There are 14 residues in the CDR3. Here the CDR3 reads CASRVRRSNQPQHF. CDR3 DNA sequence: TGTGCCAGCAGGGTCCGACGGAGCAATCAGCCCCAGCATTTT.

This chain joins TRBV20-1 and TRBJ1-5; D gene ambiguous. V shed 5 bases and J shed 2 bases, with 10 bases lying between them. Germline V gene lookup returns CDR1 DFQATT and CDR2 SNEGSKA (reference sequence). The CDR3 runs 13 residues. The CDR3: CSAPSFGNQPQHF. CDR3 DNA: TGCAGTGCTCCAAGTTTCGGCAATCAGCCCCAGCATTTT.

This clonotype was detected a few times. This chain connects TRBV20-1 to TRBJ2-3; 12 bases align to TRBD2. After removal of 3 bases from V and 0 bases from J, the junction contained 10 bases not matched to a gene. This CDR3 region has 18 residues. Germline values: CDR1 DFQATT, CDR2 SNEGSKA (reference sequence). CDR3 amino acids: CSARAGLAGITSTDTQYF. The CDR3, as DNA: TGCAGTGCTAGGGCAGGACTAGCGGGGATTACTAGCACAGATACGCAGTATTTT.

The CDR3 bases are TGTGCCAGCAGTCCCCGGACTATCACCGGGGAGCTGTTTTTT. Amino acid sequence: CASSPRTITGELFF. V usage is TRBV12-3 or TRBV12-4 and J usage is TRBJ2-2; perhaps TRBD2 as D (6 bases). V shed 5 bases and J shed 4 bases, with 11 bases lying between them. The CDR3 spans 14 residues.